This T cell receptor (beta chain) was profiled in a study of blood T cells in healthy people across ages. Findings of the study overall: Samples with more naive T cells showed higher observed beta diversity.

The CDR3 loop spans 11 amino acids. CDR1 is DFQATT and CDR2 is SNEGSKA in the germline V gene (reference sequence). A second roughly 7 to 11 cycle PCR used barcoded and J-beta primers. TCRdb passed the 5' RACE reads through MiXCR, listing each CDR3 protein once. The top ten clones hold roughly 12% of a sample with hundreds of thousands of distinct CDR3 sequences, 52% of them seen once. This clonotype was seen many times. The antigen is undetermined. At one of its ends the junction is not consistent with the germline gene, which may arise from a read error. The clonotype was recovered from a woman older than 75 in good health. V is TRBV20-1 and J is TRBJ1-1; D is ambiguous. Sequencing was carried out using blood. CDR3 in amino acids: CSAREFTEAFF. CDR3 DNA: TGCAGTGCCAGAGAGTTCACTGAAGCTTTCTTT.